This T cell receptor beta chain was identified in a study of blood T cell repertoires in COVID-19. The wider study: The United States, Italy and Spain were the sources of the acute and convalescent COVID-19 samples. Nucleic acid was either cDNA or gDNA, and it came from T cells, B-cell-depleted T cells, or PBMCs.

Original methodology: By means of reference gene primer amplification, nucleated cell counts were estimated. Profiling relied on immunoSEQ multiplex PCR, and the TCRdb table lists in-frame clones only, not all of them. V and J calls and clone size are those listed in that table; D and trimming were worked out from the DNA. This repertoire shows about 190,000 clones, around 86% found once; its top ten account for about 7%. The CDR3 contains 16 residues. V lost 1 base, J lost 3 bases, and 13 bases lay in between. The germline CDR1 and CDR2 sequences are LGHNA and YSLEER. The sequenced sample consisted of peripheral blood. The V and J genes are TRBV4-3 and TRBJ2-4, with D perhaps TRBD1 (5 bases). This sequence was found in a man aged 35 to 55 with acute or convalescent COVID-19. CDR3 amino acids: CASSQGTGVGKNIQYF. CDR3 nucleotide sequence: TGCGCCAGCAGCCAAGGCACAGGCGTAGGCAAAAACATTCAGTACTTC.